The 26 T cell receptor beta chains below were found in one sample sequenced in a study of CD8+ T cells in alopecia areata. Once RNA had been extracted, it was reverse transcribed into cDNA to act as the sequencing template. Profiled with immunoSEQ multiplex PCR; TCRdb holds only in-frame clones, not every one. Of 110,000 or so clones detected, roughly two fifths appear once; the ten largest clones hold over 3%. What was sequenced was CD4+ T cells sorted from blood. These TCRs come from a human donor with alopecia areata.

Only one count was recorded for this clone. The chain uses TRBV2 and TRBJ1-2; D perhaps matches TRBD1 (6 bases). CDR1 SNHLY and CDR2 FYNNEI come from the germline V gene. CDR3 length: 14 amino acids. V was trimmed by 4 bases and J by 5 bases, leaving 14 bases between them. CDR3 residues: CASSVARGTYGYTF. DNA for the CDR3: TGTGCCAGCAGTGTGGCCAGGGGAACTTATGGCTACACCTTC.

There are a few counts of this clone. The genes are TRBV29-1 and TRBJ2-5; a possible D gene is TRBD2 (6 bases). The V gene lost 2 bases and the J gene lost 7 bases, with 17 bases spanning the gap. CDR3 length: 14 residues. Germline CDR1 SQVTM, CDR2 ANQGSEA. CDR3 nucleotides: TGCAGCGTTGAAAGGGGACGGGGGTCGCGGACCCAGTACTTC. It translates to CSVERGRGSRTQYF.

This clone was seen a handful of times. V usage is TRBV2 and J usage is TRBJ2-5, with D perhaps assigned TRBD1 or TRBD2 (5 bases each). The CDR3 is 11 residues long. Trimming took 3 bases from V and 9 from J, leaving 8 bases between them. Germline V gives CDR1 SNHLY, CDR2 FYNNEI. The DNA for the CDR3 is TGTGCCAGCAGTGACGAGGGGTCCCAGTACTTC. It is translated as CASSDEGSQYF.

This clone appeared a single time. The genes are TRBV6-5 and TRBJ2-1; D might be TRBD1 (5 bases). The germline V and J ends were trimmed by 2 bases and 6 bases, with 8 bases remaining between them. Germline assignment: CDR1 MNHEY and CDR2 SVGAGI. This CDR3 comprises 13 residues. The CDR3 here is CASSYAGRNEQFF. DNA for the CDR3: TGTGCCAGCAGTTACGCAGGGCGCAATGAGCAGTTCTTC.

This clone was seen a handful of times. The chain couples TRBV19 to TRBJ2-1, with 7 bases matching TRBD2. V dropped 2 bases and J dropped 0; count of bases not matched to a gene: 4. The CDR3 length is 16 residues. CDR1 LNHDA and CDR2 SQIVND come from the germline V gene (reference sequence). CDR3 sequence reads: CASSIYGGSSYNEQFF. CDR3 DNA: TGTGCCAGTAGTATATATGGCGGGAGCTCCTACAATGAGCAGTTCTTC.

This clone was counted between two and nine times. This chain links TRBV28 with TRBJ2-1, with unresolved D. This CDR3 is built from 14 residues. Trimming took off 5 bases at V and 6 bases at J, with 14 bases between the two ends. Per the germline V gene, CDR1 is MDHEN and CDR2 is SYDVKM. CDR3 sequence: CASSPHDGSNEQFF. The CDR3 nucleotides read TGTGCCAGCAGTCCGCACGACGGATCCAATGAGCAGTTCTTC.

The chain is built from TRBV5-1 and TRBJ2-5; no clear D. The length of the CDR3 is 15 residues. The germline gives CDR1 SGHRS, CDR2 YFSETQ. The ends were cut back, 1 base at V and 5 bases at J, with 15 bases in the middle. CDR3 loop: CASSLTGEKAETQYF. The CDR3 DNA sequence: TGCGCCAGCAGCTTGACCGGAGAGAAAGCCGAGACCCAGTACTTC.

This CDR3 is CASSLGVGGANVLTF. The CDR3 DNA sequence: TGCGCCAGCAGCTTAGGGGTCGGCGGGGCCAACGTCCTGACTTTC. The chain uses TRBV5-1 and TRBJ2-6; D is perhaps TRBD1 (5 bases). CDR1 is SGHRS, CDR2 YFSETQ, per germline. The CDR3 length is 15 residues. V was shortened by 2 bases and J by 4 bases, with 10 bases between the two germline ends.

The rearrangement links TRBV7-7 to TRBJ2-5; TRBD2 matches at 7 bases. The CDR3 has 15 residues. Germline loops: CDR1 SSHAT, CDR2 FNYEAQ (reference sequence). Unmatched junction bases numbered 6, after V lost 2 bases and J lost 3 bases. For the CDR3, the DNA is TGTGCCAGCAGCTTAATGGGGGGGATCGAAGAGACCCAGTACTTC. The encoded protein is CASSLMGGIEETQYF.

This clone turned up a few times. V and J are TRBV29-1 and TRBJ1-2; TRBD1 matches at 9 bases. Germline loops: CDR1 SQVTM, CDR2 ANQGSEA. CDR3 length: 12 amino acids. The J segment lost 8 bases and the V segment lost 7 bases, leaving 8 bases of the junction unmatched. The CDR3 DNA follows: TGCAGCGGGTGGACAGGGGTTGAGGGCTACACCTTC. It codes for CSGWTGVEGYTF.

The rearrangement links TRBV6-5 to TRBJ2-3; the D is unclear. CDR3 size: 13 residues. V lost 5 bases to trimming and J lost 5 bases, with 11 bases between them. Germline V lookup: CDR1 MNHEY, CDR2 SVGAGI. DNA for the CDR3: TGTGCCAGCAGTGTGACACAGCGAGATACGCAGTATTTT. Translation: CASSVTQRDTQYF.

This clone was detected a few times. The chain employs TRBV29-1 and TRBJ1-1, with TRBD1 as a possible D gene (5 bases). The CDR3 runs 13 residues. V was clipped by 4 bases and J by 11 bases, with 20 bases between them. Germline V gives CDR1 SQVTM, CDR2 ANQGSEA. DNA for the CDR3: TGCAGCGTTGTTGTAATTTTGGGGGGTGGGGCTTTCTTT. Its protein product is CSVVVILGGGAFF.

This clone was found a few times. The V call is TRBV7-2, the J call TRBJ2-3; D assignment may be TRBD1 or TRBD2 (6 bases each). The CDR3 is 16 residues long. From germline, CDR1 is SGHTA and CDR2 FQGNSA. The V end lost 5 bases, the J end lost 4 bases, and 19 bases lay between the germline ends. CDR3 in DNA: TGTGCCAGCAGCCTAGGGGGGCCTAGGCGGGCAGATACGCAGTATTTT. Translating it yields CASSLGGPRRADTQYF.

This clone was observed a handful of times. The V call is TRBV28, the J call TRBJ2-6; D might be TRBD1 or TRBD2, each matching 7 bases. This CDR3 comprises 16 residues. Germline CDR1 reads MDHEN; CDR2 reads SYDVKM. Trimming removed 5 bases from V and 2 bases from J, with 13 bases in between. The CDR3 sequence: CASSRAGTAGANVLTF. The CDR3 region has the DNA TGTGCCAGCAGTCGAGCGGGGACAGCTGGGGCCAACGTCCTGACTTTC.

This clone was counted only a few times. This rearrangement joins TRBV7-2 to TRBJ2-7; D is uncertain. V was shortened by 0 bases and J by 1 base, with 7 bases between the two germline ends. CDR3 size: 14 residues. CDR1 is SGHTA, CDR2 FQGNSA, per germline. CDR3 nucleotides: TGTGCCAGCAGCTTAGCGTCGGCATCCTACGAGCAGTACTTC. Translating it yields CASSLASASYEQYF.

The chain joins TRBV7-2 to TRBJ2-1, with D unclear. The germline gives CDR1 SGHTA, CDR2 FQGNSA. Trimming removed 4 bases from V and 0 bases from J, with 4 bases in between. This CDR3 spans 13 amino acids. CDR3 sequence: CASSSYSYNEQFF. The CDR3 DNA sequence: TGTGCCAGCAGCTCGTACTCCTACAATGAGCAGTTCTTC.

This sequence joins TRBV29-1 and TRBJ2-3, with 9 bases lining up with TRBD2. The CDR3 is 15 amino acids. After removal of 4 bases from V and 4 bases from J, the junction contained 9 bases not matched to a gene. Germline CDR1 reads SQVTM; CDR2 reads ANQGSEA. The CDR3 loop reads CSVGGTSHSADTQYF. The DNA of the CDR3 is TGCAGCGTTGGGGGGACTAGCCATTCGGCAGATACGCAGTATTTT.

CDR3 residues: CAWSNPPPRFYEQYF. CDR3 nucleotide sequence: TGTGCCTGGAGTAACCCACCACCCCGCTTCTACGAGCAGTACTTC. This chain links TRBV30 with TRBJ2-7; no reliable D call. Looked up from germline, CDR1 is GTSNPN and CDR2 is SVGIG (reference sequence). There are 15 residues in the CDR3. Deletions cut 2 bases from V and 3 bases from J, with 17 bases between.

The gene calls are TRBV2 and TRBJ2-6; D is undetermined. CDR1 and CDR2 from the germline V gene are SNHLY and FYNNEI. This CDR3 has 15 residues. V shed 4 bases and J shed 2 bases, with 9 bases lying between them. The CDR3 sequence is CASSAESAGANVLTF. In DNA form, the CDR3 reads TGTGCCAGCAGTGCAGAATCGGCTGGGGCCAACGTCCTGACTTTC.

This clone was seen only a few times. The gene calls are TRBV29-1 and TRBJ1-2; D may be TRBD1 (5 bases). The CDR3 is 13 residues long. The V gene lost 1 base and the J gene lost 8 bases, with 14 bases spanning the gap. Germline values: CDR1 SQVTM, CDR2 ANQGSEA. CDR3 nucleotide sequence: TGCAGCGTTGAAGGGGGCGGAAAGCGGGGCTACACCTTC. Translated, it gives CSVEGGGKRGYTF.

This clone was counted between two and nine times. V usage is TRBV27 and J usage is TRBJ1-2; D is uncertain. Trimming shortened V by 3 bases and J by 8 bases, and 16 bases separated the two germline ends. This CDR3 is built from 14 residues. In germline, CDR1 is MNHEY, CDR2 SMNVEV (reference sequence). In nucleotides, the CDR3 is TGTGCCAGCAGTTTTCTCTCTGGACTCGGCGGCTACACCTTC. This gives the protein CASSFLSGLGGYTF.

For the CDR3, the DNA is TGTGCCAGCAGCTCAGGGGGCGAGGACTACAATGAGCAGTTCTTC. Translation gives CASSSGGEDYNEQFF. The chain links TRBV11-1 to TRBJ2-1, with TRBD1 identical over 8 bases. There are 15 residues in the CDR3. Trimming at V came to 4 bases and at J to 3 bases, leaving 5 bases not matched to a gene. Germline V gene data show CDR1 as SGHAT and CDR2 as FQDESV (reference sequence).

This clone showed up many times. The chain links TRBV7-9 to TRBJ1-1, with D possibly matching TRBD1 (5 bases). The CDR3 runs 13 residues. Looked up from germline, CDR1 is SEHNR and CDR2 is FQNEAQ (reference sequence). V was pared by 0 bases and J by 4 bases, with 6 bases between. The CDR3 loop is CASSLAGVTEAFF. CDR3 DNA sequence: TGTGCCAGCAGCTTAGCAGGGGTCACTGAAGCTTTCTTT.

This clone came up a few times. The chain employs TRBV7-9 and TRBJ2-5; D possibly corresponds to TRBD1 (5 bases). Germline V CDR1 and CDR2: SEHNR, FQNEAQ (reference sequence). The CDR3 has 16 amino acids. The V gene lost 3 bases and the J gene lost 1 base, with 15 bases spanning the gap. This CDR3 reads CASSFQGLNPQETQYF. CDR3 bases: TGTGCCAGCAGCTTCCAGGGCCTCAACCCCCAAGAGACCCAGTACTTC. The variable domain in full, with the rest retrieved from reference TRBV7-9 and TRBJ2-5, is DTGVSQNPRHKITKRGQNVTFRCDPISEHNRLYWYRQTLGQGPEFLTYFQNEAQLEKSRLLSDRFSAERPKGSFSTLEIQRTEQGDSAMYLCASSFQGLNPQETQYFGPGTRLLVL.

This clone was seen more than once but under ten times. The rearrangement uses TRBV28 and TRBJ1-2, with unresolved D. The V end lost 3 bases, the J end lost 1 base, and 9 bases lay between the germline ends. This CDR3 spans 14 amino acids. The germline gives CDR1 MDHEN, CDR2 SYDVKM. CDR3 residues: CASSFAGVNYGYTF. The CDR3 DNA sequence: TGTGCCAGCAGTTTCGCCGGGGTTAACTATGGCTACACCTTC.

V is TRBV5-4 and J is TRBJ2-5; TRBD2 matches at 8 bases. Germline loops: CDR1 SGHNT, CDR2 YYREEE (reference sequence). J lost 2 bases, V lost 4 bases, and 7 bases had no gene match. The CDR3 covers 15 residues. This chain's CDR3 is CASSPQGTRQETQYF. For the CDR3, the DNA is TGTGCCAGCAGCCCCCAAGGGACTAGGCAAGAGACCCAGTACTTC.